This T cell receptor (beta chain) stems from a study of graft-versus-host responses after intestinal transplantation. Study at large: The study gave all recipients anti-thymocyte globulin induction, then tacrolimus and steroids for 2 to 3 years.

Details on this clone: Its antigen is currently unknown.

Libraries were prepared by immunoSEQ multiplex PCR; TCRdb keeps only in-frame clonotypes and omits some of them. The sample records tens of thousands of clones, 89% being singletons. The CDR3 spans 14 residues. Germline CDR1 reads MGHRA; CDR2 reads YSYEKL. With 5 bases removed from V and 0 bases from J, the gap between germline ends came to 8 bases. This clonotype was sampled from a human donor who was the organ donor for an intestinal transplant. This chain connects TRBV4-1 to TRBJ2-1; possibly TRBD2 for D (5 bases). Sample: unstimulated CD4+ T cells sorted from spleen or lymph node cells, taken before transplant. The DNA of the CDR3 is TGCGCCAGCAGCGACGGGAACTCCTACAATGAGCAGTTCTTC. Translating it yields CASSDGNSYNEQFF.